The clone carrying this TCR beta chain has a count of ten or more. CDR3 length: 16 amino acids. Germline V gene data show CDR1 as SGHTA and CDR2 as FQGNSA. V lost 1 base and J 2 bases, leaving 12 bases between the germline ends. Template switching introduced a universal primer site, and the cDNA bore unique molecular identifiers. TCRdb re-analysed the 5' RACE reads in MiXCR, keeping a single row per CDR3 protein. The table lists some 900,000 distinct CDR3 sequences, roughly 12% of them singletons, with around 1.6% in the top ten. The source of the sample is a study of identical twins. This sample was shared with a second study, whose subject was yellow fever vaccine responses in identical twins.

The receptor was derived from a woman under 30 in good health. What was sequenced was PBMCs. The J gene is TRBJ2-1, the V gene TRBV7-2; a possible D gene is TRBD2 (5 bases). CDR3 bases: TGTGCCAGCAGCTTAGTAGTACTAGTCACCTACAATGAGCAGTTCTTC. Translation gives CASSLVVLVTYNEQFF.